The 26 T cell receptor beta chains given below trace back to one sample, sequenced in a study of blood T cell repertoires in COVID-19 (dated by TCRdb to 2018 to 2020). Library creation used the immunoSEQ multiplex PCR assay. Imported from immuneACCESS, the table was reduced by TCRdb to in-frame sequences with V and J called. These copies leave out some clones; in studies compared against another copy, an unresolved V gene accounts for under half, and the cause of the remainder is not known. The sample table shows about 330,000 clones, and 87% are seen once. Together, the top ten hold approximately 5.2% of the sample. The sample consisted of PBMCs or T cells enriched from blood (not recorded which). The source of these receptors is a woman in her twenties or thirties who had recovered from COVID-19.

This clone has only one observation. This chain connects TRBV19 to TRBJ1-3; unclear D gene. The V end was cut by 7 bases, the J end by 4 bases, with 14 bases between. The CDR3 length is 14 residues. The germline gives CDR1 LNHDA, CDR2 SQIVND (reference sequence). The CDR3 protein is CASKNDPAGNTIYF. The CDR3 nucleotides read TGTGCCAGTAAGAACGACCCAGCGGGAAACACCATATATTTT.

The genes are TRBV7-9 and TRBJ2-7; 7 bases map to TRBD2. The length of the CDR3 is 16 residues. Unmatched junction bases numbered 6, after V lost 1 base and J lost 0 bases. Germline V gene sequence: CDR1 SEHNR, CDR2 FQNEAQ (reference sequence). The CDR3 here is CASSLVSGGSSYEQYF. The CDR3 DNA reads TGTGCCAGCAGCTTAGTATCGGGGGGAAGCTCCTACGAGCAGTACTTC.

The V and J genes are TRBV19 and TRBJ1-5; D is undetermined. Germline-derived CDR1 and CDR2 are LNHDA and SQIVND (reference sequence). The CDR3 has 14 residues. The V gene lost 7 bases and the J gene lost 4 bases, with 14 bases spanning the gap. The CDR3, as DNA: TGTGCCAGTACGAATGCAGGCCCAAATCAGCCCCAGCATTTT. It codes for CASTNAGPNQPQHF.

Only one count was recorded for this clone. The rearrangement joins TRBV19 to TRBJ1-1; 7 nucleotides agree with TRBD1. CDR1 is LNHDA, CDR2 SQIVND, per germline (reference sequence). V was pared by 5 bases and J by 5 bases, with 5 bases of the junction left unmatched. The CDR3 contains 13 residues. CDR3 sequence reads: CASSWDSYTEAFF. The CDR3 DNA reads as TGTGCCAGTAGTTGGGACAGCTATACTGAAGCTTTCTTT. Drawing the rest from reference TRBV19 and TRBJ1-1, the complete variable domain is DGGITQSPKYLFRKEGQNVTLSCEQNLNHDAMYWYRQDPGQGLRLIYYSQIVNDFQKGDIAEGYSVSREKKESFPLTVTSAQKNPTAFYLCASSWDSYTEAFFGQGTRLTVV.

This clone was seen more than once but under ten times. This rearrangement joins TRBV4-2 to TRBJ1-5; a weak D match, TRBD1 (5 bases). The CDR3 length is 16 residues. Germline CDR1 and CDR2: LGHNA and YNFKEQ. Trimming took 0 bases from V and 7 from J, leaving 16 bases between them. The CDR3 reads CASSQDIRGAGQPQHF. The DNA for the CDR3 is TGTGCCAGCAGCCAAGATATCCGGGGCGCGGGGCAGCCCCAGCATTTT.

The chain links TRBV9 to TRBJ1-1; D might be TRBD1 (5 bases). V was trimmed by 6 bases and J by 0 bases, leaving 12 bases between them. The CDR3 extends over 14 amino acids. The germline CDR1 and CDR2 sequences are SGDLS and YYNGEE. As DNA, the CDR3 is TGTGCCAGCACCGTGGGGGGATTGAACACTGAAGCTTTCTTT. Translating gives CASTVGGLNTEAFF. The full variable domain, with the rest looked up from reference TRBV9 and TRBJ1-1, is DSGVTQTPKHLITATGQRVTLRCSPRSGDLSVYWYQQSLDQGLQFLIQYYNGEERAKGNILERFSAQQFPDLHSELNLSSLELGDSALYFCASTVGGLNTEAFFGQGTRLTVV.

V usage is TRBV7-8 and J usage is TRBJ1-1; a possible D gene is TRBD1 (6 bases). The CDR3 extends over 13 amino acids. Trimming stripped 4 bases from V and 10 bases from J, with 16 bases between. In germline, CDR1 is SGHVS, CDR2 FQNEAQ. CDR3 in DNA: TGTGCCAGCAGCTCGAGACAGGAGCCCATAGCTTTCTTT. Translated, it gives CASSSRQEPIAFF.

The rearrangement links TRBV9 to TRBJ1-2; the match to TRBD1 covers 8 bases. This CDR3 comprises 14 residues. J was trimmed by 7 bases and V by 3 bases; bases with no gene match: 8. Germline V CDR1 and CDR2: SGDLS, YYNGEE. The CDR3 DNA is TGTGCCAGCAGCGCCCGACAGGGGATGAGTGGCTACACCTTC. Translation gives CASSARQGMSGYTF. The full variable domain, its missing parts supplied by reference TRBV9 and TRBJ1-2, is DSGVTQTPKHLITATGQRVTLRCSPRSGDLSVYWYQQSLDQGLQFLIQYYNGEERAKGNILERFSAQQFPDLHSELNLSSLELGDSALYFCASSARQGMSGYTFGSGTRLTVV.

The chain is built from TRBV6-5 and TRBJ2-7; perhaps TRBD2 as D (5 bases). Per germline, CDR1 MNHEY and CDR2 SVGAGI. Trimming left V 8 bases short and J 7 bases short, with 18 bases between. This CDR3 contains 13 residues. CDR3: CASQRAATWEQYF. The CDR3 DNA sequence: TGTGCCAGCCAGAGGGCGGCAACCTGGGAGCAGTACTTC.

V gene TRBV5-4 combines with J gene TRBJ2-6, with 12 bases fitting TRBD1. CDR1 is SGHNT and CDR2 is YYREEE in the germline V gene (reference sequence). The CDR3 has 17 amino acids. V was pared by 4 bases and J by 2 bases, with 4 bases of the junction left unmatched. For the CDR3, the DNA is TGTGCCAGCAGCGGGGGGACAGGGGGCGCTGGGGCCAACGTCCTGACTTTC. This sequence encodes CASSGGTGGAGANVLTF.

The V gene is TRBV7-9, the J gene TRBJ1-2, with D maybe TRBD1 (5 bases). Trimming took off 2 bases at V and 6 bases at J, with 10 bases between the two ends. This CDR3 is built from 13 residues. Germline V gene data show CDR1 as SEHNR and CDR2 as FQNEAQ (reference sequence). This chain's CDR3 is CASSLISQDGYTF. As DNA, the CDR3 is TGTGCCAGCAGCTTAATTTCACAGGATGGCTACACCTTC.

The rearrangement links TRBV4-1 to TRBJ1-1, with TRBD1 identical over 9 bases. Germline V gene data show CDR1 as MGHRA and CDR2 as YSYEKL. This CDR3 has 17 amino acids. V was clipped by 1 base and J by 7 bases; unmatched bases: 13. CDR3 DNA: TGCGCCAGCAGCCAAGCGGGCTCGGGACAGGGAAGGATTGAAGCTTTCTTT. Amino acid sequence: CASSQAGSGQGRIEAFF.

The chain carries TRBV5-1 and TRBJ2-3; D unresolved. Per germline, CDR1 SGHRS and CDR2 YFSETQ. V dropped 4 bases and J dropped 5 bases, with 11 bases sitting between them. The CDR3 runs to 13 residues. CDR3 bases: TGCGCCAGCAGCATCCGCTCGGGAGATACGCAGTATTTT. Translated, it gives CASSIRSGDTQYF.

The gene calls are TRBV5-1 and TRBJ1-2, with TRBD1 identical over 9 bases. The germline V gene has CDR1 SGHRS and CDR2 YFSETQ. V shed 4 bases, J shed 4 bases, and the junction held 8 bases outside the gene matches. The CDR3 runs 15 residues. CDR3 DNA: TGCGCCAGCAGCCCGGACAGGGGTTGGGGCTATGGCTACACCTTC. Translating it yields CASSPDRGWGYGYTF.

CDR3 in DNA: TGTGCCAGCACACGCCCCAGGGGATTGGCCAGTAATGAAAAACTGTTTTTT. Its translation: CASTRPRGLASNEKLFF. The chain recombines TRBV6-4 with TRBJ1-4, with a tentative D call TRBD1 (6 bases). The length of the CDR3 is 17 residues. CDR1 is MRHNA, CDR2 SNTAGT, per germline. V was clipped by 7 bases and J by 4 bases, with 22 bases between them.

The rearrangement joins TRBV9 to TRBJ2-1; 8 bases line up with TRBD2. Germline CDR1 SGDLS, CDR2 YYNGEE. The CDR3 sequence is 16 residues long. With V trimmed by 5 bases and J by 9 bases, 16 bases remained unmatched. The CDR3 nucleotides are TGTGCCAGCAGTTCCCACGCGGGACTAGGAGGTGGTGAGCAGTTCTTC. Its protein product is CASSSHAGLGGGEQFF.

CDR3 in amino acids: CASSLMPQGANTEAFF. The CDR3 bases are TGTGCCAGCAGCTTAATGCCCCAGGGGGCGAACACTGAAGCTTTCTTT. The chain joins TRBV7-2 to TRBJ1-1, with 8 bases matching TRBD1. This CDR3 is built from 16 residues. With 2 bases clipped from V and 1 base from J, the junction kept 6 bases outside the gene matches. Germline V gene data show CDR1 as SGHTA and CDR2 as FQGNSA.

CDR3 coding DNA: TGTGCCAGCAGCCCCCGACGGGGTTGGGCTGAAGCTTTCTTT. This codes for CASSPRRGWAEAFF. V gene TRBV11-2 combines with J gene TRBJ1-1; D remains ambiguous. Trimming took off 5 bases at V and 6 bases at J, with 16 bases between the two ends. CDR1 is SGHAT and CDR2 is FQNNGV in the germline V gene. The length of the CDR3 is 14 residues.

The rearrangement uses TRBV29-1 and TRBJ1-2, with 9 bases matching TRBD1. Looked up from germline, CDR1 is SQVTM and CDR2 is ANQGSEA. The CDR3 is 16 amino acids. After removal of 1 base from V and 4 bases from J, the junction contained 10 bases not matched to a gene. DNA of the CDR3: TGCAGCGTTGAAGGTCCGACAGGGGGTTCACTCTATGGCTACACCTTC. This encodes CSVEGPTGGSLYGYTF.

The chain links TRBV19 to TRBJ2-3; tentative D call: TRBD1 (6 bases). The V end lost 2 bases, the J end lost 2 bases, and 11 bases lay between the germline ends. The CDR3 is 15 amino acids. Germline CDR1 is LNHDA and CDR2 is SQIVND (reference sequence). The CDR3: CASSIFQGSTDTQYF. CDR3 sequence (DNA): TGTGCCAGTAGTATATTTCAGGGGTCCACAGATACGCAGTATTTT.

This clone was picked up many times. The rearrangement joins TRBV14 to TRBJ1-1, with D perhaps TRBD1 (5 bases). The length of the CDR3 is 15 residues. Trimming pared 4 bases from V and 1 base from J, leaving 13 bases between. Germline lookup yields CDR1 SGHDN and CDR2 FVKESK. The CDR3 sequence: CASSRLGQENTEAFF. The DNA of the CDR3 is TGTGCCAGCAGCCGTTTGGGGCAGGAGAACACTGAAGCTTTCTTT.

The J gene is TRBJ1-1, the V gene TRBV2; D is uncertain. In germline, CDR1 is SNHLY, CDR2 FYNNEI. The CDR3 is 13 amino acids. Trimming removed 3 bases from V and 4 bases from J, with 9 bases in between. CDR3 amino acids: CASSELRGTEAFF. Written as DNA, the CDR3 is TGTGCCAGCAGTGAGCTTCGGGGCACTGAAGCTTTCTTT.

This chain links TRBV29-1 with TRBJ1-5; no definite D call. Trimming took off 1 base at V and 11 bases at J, with 12 bases between the two ends. CDR1 is SQVTM, CDR2 ANQGSEA, per germline. The length of the CDR3 is 12 residues. CDR3 protein: CSVEGPGTTQHF. In DNA form, the CDR3 reads TGCAGCGTTGAAGGACCGGGAACGACCCAGCATTTT.

The chain links TRBV7-9 to TRBJ2-1, with 8 bases that match TRBD1. Germline CDR1 SEHNR, CDR2 FQNEAQ (reference sequence). V shed 7 bases, J shed 3 bases, and the junction held 5 bases outside the gene matches. The CDR3 sequence is 14 residues long. DNA for the CDR3: TGTGCCAGCAACCAGGGGGCAGGCTACAATGAGCAGTTCTTC. This codes for CASNQGAGYNEQFF. Filled out from reference TRBV7-9 and TRBJ2-1, the complete variable domain reads DTGVSQNPRHKITKRGQNVTFRCDPISEHNRLYWYRQTLGQGPEFLTYFQNEAQLEKSRLLSDRFSAERPKGSFSTLEIQRTEQGDSAMYLCASNQGAGYNEQFFGPGTRLTVL.

V gene TRBV11-1 combines with J gene TRBJ1-3, with D possibly being TRBD1 (5 bases). Germline V CDR1 and CDR2: SGHAT, FQDESV (reference sequence). Trimming left V 5 bases short and J 0 bases short, with 8 bases between. The CDR3 loop spans 14 amino acids. CDR3 DNA: TGTGCCAGCAGCCACGACAGCTCTGGAAACACCATATATTTT. This sequence encodes CASSHDSSGNTIYF.

The chain links TRBV30 to TRBJ1-3, with D possibly TRBD1 on 5 matching bases. CDR1 is GTSNPN and CDR2 is SVGIG in the germline V gene (reference sequence). The CDR3 covers 17 residues. V was cut by 1 base and J by 0 bases, with 16 bases left in between. Here the CDR3 reads CAWSADRGRISGNTIYF. CDR3 DNA sequence: TGTGCCTGGAGTGCCGACCGGGGGAGGATCTCTGGAAACACCATATATTTT.